Sequencing of this T cell receptor beta chain was carried out in a study of vaccination and CD4 T cells after COVID-19. The CDR3 extends over 14 amino acids. The germline CDR1 and CDR2 sequences are DFQATT and SNEGSKA (reference sequence). Trimming cost V 6 bases and J 5 bases, with 16 bases left between them. A word on this clonotype: Its antigen is as yet unknown.

The Oncomine TCR Beta short-read assay was applied to DNA of cultured CD4+ T cells. A single record per CDR3 protein comes from TCRdb applying MiXCR to the PCR reads. The repertoire includes 20,000 or so distinct CDR3 sequences, roughly 70% of them detected once, and more than 7.5% sits in the top ten. Treatment indicated: approximately nine-day PBMC culture with coronavirus spike peptide pools or control peptides (ViraFEST assay). V is TRBV20-1 and J is TRBJ1-4; D gene ambiguous. This receptor was identified in a human donor who had recovered from COVID-19. Material for sequencing was CD4+ T cells from blood, cultured in vitro. CDR3 protein: CSASGSQRNEKLFF. The CDR3 DNA follows: TGCAGTGCCTCCGGGAGTCAAAGAAATGAAAAACTGTTTTTT.